Detailed here is one TCR beta chain. Its antigen is unidentified. Assay: immunoSEQ multiplex PCR; the TCRdb copy retains only in-frame clones and omits some. The sample lists over 100,000 clones; around 86% were seen once. This entry belongs to a study of T cell responses to AZD1222 COVID-19 vaccine. Study results and limitations: Repertoire sampling happened only post peak T cell response.

Trimming took off 1 base at V and 9 bases at J, with 10 bases between the two ends. This CDR3 has 13 residues. The germline V gene encodes CDR1 LGHNA and CDR2 YSLEER. The V and J genes are TRBV4-3 and TRBJ2-1, with D tentatively TRBD1 or TRBD2 (5 bases each). The clonotype was recovered from an adult who received the MenACWY meningococcal vaccine as a control. The sample was peripheral blood, taken 28 days after the second dose of the MenACWY control vaccine. In nucleotides, the CDR3 is TGCGCCAGCAGCCAAGTGGGGACGGGTGAGCAGTTCTTC. It yields the protein CASSQVGTGEQFF.